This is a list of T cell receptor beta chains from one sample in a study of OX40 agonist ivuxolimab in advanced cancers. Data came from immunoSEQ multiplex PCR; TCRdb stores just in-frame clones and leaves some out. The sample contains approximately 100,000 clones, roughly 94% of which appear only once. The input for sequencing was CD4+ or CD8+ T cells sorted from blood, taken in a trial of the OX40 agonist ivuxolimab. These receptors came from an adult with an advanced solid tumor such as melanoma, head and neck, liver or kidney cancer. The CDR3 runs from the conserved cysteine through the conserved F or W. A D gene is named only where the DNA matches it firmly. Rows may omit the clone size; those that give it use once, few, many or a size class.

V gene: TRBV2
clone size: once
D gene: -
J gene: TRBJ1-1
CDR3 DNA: TGTGCCAGCAGTAAGGGCGGCACTGAAGCTTTCTTT
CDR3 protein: CASSKGGTEAFF

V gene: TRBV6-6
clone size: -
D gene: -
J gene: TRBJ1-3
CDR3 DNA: TGTGCCAGCAGTTACCAGGGGCAGCCGGGAAACACCATATATTTT
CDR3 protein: CASSYQGQPGNTIYF

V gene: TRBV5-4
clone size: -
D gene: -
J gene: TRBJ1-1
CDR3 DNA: TGTGCCAGCAGCTTGTCTGGGGGGTCTGAAGCTTTCTTT
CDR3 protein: CASSLSGGSEAFF

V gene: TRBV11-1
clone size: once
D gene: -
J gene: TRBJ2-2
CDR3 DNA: TGTGCCAGCAGCGCCAGGGTCTCCGGGGAGCTGTTTTTT
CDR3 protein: CASSARVSGELFF

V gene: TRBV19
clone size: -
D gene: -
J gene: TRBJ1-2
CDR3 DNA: TGTGCCAGTAGTATTGTCGGGTCCCTCTATGGCTACACCTTC
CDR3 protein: CASSIVGSLYGYTF

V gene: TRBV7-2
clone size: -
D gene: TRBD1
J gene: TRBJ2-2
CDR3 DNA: TGTGCCAGCAGCAAACAGGGGAGAAACACCGGGGAGCTGTTTTTT
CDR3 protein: CASSKQGRNTGELFF

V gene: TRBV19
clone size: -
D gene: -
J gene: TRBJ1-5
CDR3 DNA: TGTGCCAGTAGTATTCCGGGGCTGGGCAATCAGCCCCAGCATTTT
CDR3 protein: CASSIPGLGNQPQHF

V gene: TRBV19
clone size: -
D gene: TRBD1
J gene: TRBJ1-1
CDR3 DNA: TGTGCCAGTAGTCGAGGGACAGGGGAAAGGAACACTGAAGCTTTCTTT
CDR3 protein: CASSRGTGERNTEAFF

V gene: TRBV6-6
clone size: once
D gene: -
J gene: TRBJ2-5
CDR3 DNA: TGTGCCAGCAGACCCTCAGGACGAAAAGAGACCCAGTACTTC
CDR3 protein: CASRPSGRKETQYF

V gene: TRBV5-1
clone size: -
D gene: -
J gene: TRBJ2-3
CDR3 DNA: TGCGCCAGCAGACCGAATACAGGGAAGGATACGCAGTATTTT
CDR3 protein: CASRPNTGKDTQYF

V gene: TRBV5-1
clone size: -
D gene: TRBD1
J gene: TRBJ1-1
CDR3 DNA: TGCGCCAGCACCTTGGGGGACAGGAACACTGAAGCTTTCTTT
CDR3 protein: CASTLGDRNTEAFF

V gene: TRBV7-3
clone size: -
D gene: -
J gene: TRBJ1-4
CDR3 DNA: TGTGCCAGCAGCTTAGCTGGAGCAACTAATGAAAAATTGTTTTTT
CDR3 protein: CASSLAGATNEKLFF

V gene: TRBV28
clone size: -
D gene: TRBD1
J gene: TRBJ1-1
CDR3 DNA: TGTGCCAGCAGTACCCGGGACAGGGGGCCAGGGTGGACTGAAGCTTTCTTT
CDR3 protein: CASSTRDRGPGWTEAFF

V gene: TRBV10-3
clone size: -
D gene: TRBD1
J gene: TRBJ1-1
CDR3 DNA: TGTGCCATCAGTTCCCTCCGGGACAGTGACACTGAAGCTTTCTTT
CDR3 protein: CAISSLRDSDTEAFF

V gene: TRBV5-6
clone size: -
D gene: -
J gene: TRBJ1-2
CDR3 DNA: TGTGCCAGCAGCTTGGGAGCCTACTATGGCTACACCTTC
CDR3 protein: CASSLGAYYGYTF

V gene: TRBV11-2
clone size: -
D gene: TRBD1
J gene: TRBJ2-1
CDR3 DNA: TGTGCCAGCAGCTTACCCCTAGGACAGGTCTTAGGAAGGCAGTTCTTC
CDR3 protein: CASSLPLGQVLGRQFF

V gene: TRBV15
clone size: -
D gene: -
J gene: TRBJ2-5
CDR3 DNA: TGTGCCACCAGCAGAGATCAGTCCGGAGGGAAGGAGACCCAGTACTTC
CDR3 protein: CATSRDQSGGKETQYF